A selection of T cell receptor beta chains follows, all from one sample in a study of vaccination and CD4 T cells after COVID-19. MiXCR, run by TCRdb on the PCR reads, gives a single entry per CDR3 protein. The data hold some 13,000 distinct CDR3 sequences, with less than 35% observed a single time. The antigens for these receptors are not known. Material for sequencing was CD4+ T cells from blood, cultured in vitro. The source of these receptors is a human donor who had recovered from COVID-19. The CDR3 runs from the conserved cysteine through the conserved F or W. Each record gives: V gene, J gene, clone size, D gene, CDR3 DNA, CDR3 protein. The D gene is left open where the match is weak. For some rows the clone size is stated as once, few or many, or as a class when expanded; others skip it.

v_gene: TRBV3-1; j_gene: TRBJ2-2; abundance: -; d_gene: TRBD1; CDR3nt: TGTGCCAGCATCCAGGGGGACACCGGGGAGCTGTTTTTT; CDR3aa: CASIQGDTGELFF
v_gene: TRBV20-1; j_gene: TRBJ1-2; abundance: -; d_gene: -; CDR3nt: TGCAGTGCTAGAGTTATCTCAGGGAGCTATGGCTACACCTTC; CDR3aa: CSARVISGSYGYTF
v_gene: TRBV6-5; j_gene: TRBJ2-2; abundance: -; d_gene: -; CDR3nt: TGTGCCAGCAGTTACGGCCCAGGTGACACCGGGGAGCTGTTTTTT; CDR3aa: CASSYGPGDTGELFF
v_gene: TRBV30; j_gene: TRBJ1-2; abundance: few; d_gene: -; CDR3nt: TGTGCCTGGAGGGTTCGGGGATACTATGGCTACACCTTC; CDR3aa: CAWRVRGYYGYTF
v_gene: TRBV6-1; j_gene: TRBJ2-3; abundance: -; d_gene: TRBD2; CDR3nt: TGTGCCAGCAGTCCTAGCGGGGGGGTCGTCACAGATACGCAGTATTTT; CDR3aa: CASSPSGGVVTDTQYF
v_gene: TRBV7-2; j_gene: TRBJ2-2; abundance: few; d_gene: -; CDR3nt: TGTGCCAGCAGCTTAGTAGGCGCGAACACCGGGGAGCTGTTTTTT; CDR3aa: CASSLVGANTGELFF
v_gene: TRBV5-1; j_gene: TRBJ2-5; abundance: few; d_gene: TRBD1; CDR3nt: TGCGCCAGCAGCTTTACAGGGGGCGTCTCGGAGACCCAGTACTTC; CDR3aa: CASSFTGGVSETQYF
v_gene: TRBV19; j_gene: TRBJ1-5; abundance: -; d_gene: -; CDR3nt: TGTGCCAGTAGTATATCGAATATTCGAGTCAGTTTTCATCAGCCCCAGCATTTT; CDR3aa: CASSISNIRVSFHQPQHF
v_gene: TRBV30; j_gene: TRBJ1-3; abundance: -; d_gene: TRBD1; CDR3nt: TGTGCCTGGAGTGTACTGGGACAGGGAGGCGGAAACACCATATATTTT; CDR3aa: CAWSVLGQGGGNTIYF
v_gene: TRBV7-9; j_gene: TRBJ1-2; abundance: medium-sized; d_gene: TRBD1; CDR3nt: TGTGCCAGCAGCTGGACAGGGGATCACTATGGCTACACCTTC; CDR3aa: CASSWTGDHYGYTF
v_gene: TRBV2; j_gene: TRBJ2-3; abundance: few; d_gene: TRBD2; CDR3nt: TGTGCCAGCAAACTACTAGCGGGGGGAGATACGCAGTATTTT; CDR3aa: CASKLLAGGDTQYF
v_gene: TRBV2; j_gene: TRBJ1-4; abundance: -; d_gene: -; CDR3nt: TGTGCCAGCAGTGGATGGCCGTTTAATGAAAAACTGTTTTTT; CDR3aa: CASSGWPFNEKLFF
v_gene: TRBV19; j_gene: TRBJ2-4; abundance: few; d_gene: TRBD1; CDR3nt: TGTGCCAGTAGTCGGGGACAGGGGGCGAACATTCAGTACTTC; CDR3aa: CASSRGQGANIQYF
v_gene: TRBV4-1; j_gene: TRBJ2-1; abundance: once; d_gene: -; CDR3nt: TGCGCCAGCAGCCAAGTGAAGGGGACGGGGGCCTACAATGAGCAGTTCTTC; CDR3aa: CASSQVKGTGAYNEQFF
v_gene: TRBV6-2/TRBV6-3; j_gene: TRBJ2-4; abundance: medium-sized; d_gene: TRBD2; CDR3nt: TGTGCCAGCAGTTCGGGACTAGCGGGGTTCGTAGGAACCAAAAACATTCAGTACTTC; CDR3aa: CASSSGLAGFVGTKNIQYF
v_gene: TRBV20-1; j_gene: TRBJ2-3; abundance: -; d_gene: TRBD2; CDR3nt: TGCAGTGCTAGATTGCGGGGGTCCAGCACAGATACGCAGTATTTT; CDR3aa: CSARLRGSSTDTQYF
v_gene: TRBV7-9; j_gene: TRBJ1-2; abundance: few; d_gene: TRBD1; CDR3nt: TGTGCCAGCAGCCCTGCTGACAGGGCAAGGCGGGGCTACACCTTC; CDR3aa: CASSPADRARRGYTF
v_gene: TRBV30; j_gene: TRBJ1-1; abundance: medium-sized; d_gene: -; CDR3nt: TGTGCCTGGAAAAGGGGCTGGAACACTGAAGCTTTCTTT; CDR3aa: CAWKRGWNTEAFF
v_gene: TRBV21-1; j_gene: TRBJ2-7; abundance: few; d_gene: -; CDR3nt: TGTGCCAGCATCAGAGCGGGACAGGGAGGTTACGAGCAGTACTTC; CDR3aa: CASIRAGQGGYEQYF
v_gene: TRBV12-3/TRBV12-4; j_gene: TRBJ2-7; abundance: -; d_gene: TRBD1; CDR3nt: TGTGCCGGCAGTCCCGGGACAGGGCGGACATACGAGCAGTACTTC; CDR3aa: CAGSPGTGRTYEQYF
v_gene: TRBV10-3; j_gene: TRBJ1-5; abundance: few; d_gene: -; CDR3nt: TGTGCCATCAGTGATTACAATCAGCCCCAGCATTTT; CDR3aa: CAISDYNQPQHF
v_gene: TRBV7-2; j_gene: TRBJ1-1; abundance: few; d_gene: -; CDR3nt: TGTGCCAGCAGCTTAACGGCAGGGGTGAACACTGAAGCTTTCTTT; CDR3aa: CASSLTAGVNTEAFF
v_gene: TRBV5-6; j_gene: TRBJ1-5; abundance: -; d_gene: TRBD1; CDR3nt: TGTGCCAGCAGCTTGGGAGGACAGGGTAGAACTCAGCCCCAGCATTTT; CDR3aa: CASSLGGQGRTQPQHF
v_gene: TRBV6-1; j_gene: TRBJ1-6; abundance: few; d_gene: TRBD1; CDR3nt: TGTGCCAGCAGGCTAACAGGGGATTCACCCCTCCACTTT; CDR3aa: CASRLTGDSPLHF
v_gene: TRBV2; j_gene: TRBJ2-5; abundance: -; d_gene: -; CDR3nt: TGTGCCAGTAGAGAAGAGACCCAGTACTTC; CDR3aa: CASREETQYF
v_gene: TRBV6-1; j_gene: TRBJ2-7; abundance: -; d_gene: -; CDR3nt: TGTGCCAGCGCTTCCTCCCTCCGGGAGCAGTACTTC; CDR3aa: CASASSLREQYF